The entry below describes one T cell receptor beta chain. The record originates from a study of blood T cell repertoires in COVID-19. On the study more broadly: Sites across the United States, Italy and Spain contributed samples from acute and convalescent COVID-19. PBMCs, B-cell-depleted T cells, or T cells were the source of the cDNA or gDNA that made up the material.

The germline V gene has CDR1 SEHNR and CDR2 FQNEAQ (reference sequence). The CDR3 extends over 17 amino acids. J gave up 6 bases and V 4 bases, and 11 bases lay outside the gene matches. Per the original data handling: Amplified reference gene primers provided the basis for estimating nucleated cell counts. The repertoire was sequenced with immunoSEQ multiplex PCR; TCRdb's copy has only in-frame clones and lacks some. For V, J and clone size, that table is used; D and trimming come from the DNA. The sample has fewer than 250,000 clones; around nine tenths are singletons. Sample: peripheral blood. The source is a man younger than 40 with COVID-19, enrolled during active disease. The V call is TRBV7-9, the J call TRBJ1-4; TRBD1 aligns across 10 bases. CDR3 DNA sequence: TGTGCCAGCAGCTCCCTTGGCCTGACAGGGGGCGATGAAAAACTGTTTTTT. Protein product: CASSSLGLTGGDEKLFF.